The sequence of this T cell receptor beta chain was determined in a study of blood T cells in healthy people across ages. Per individual sample, total RNA of at least 6 micrograms was extracted. J lost 4 bases, V lost 6 bases, and 11 bases had no gene match. The CDR3 loop spans 16 amino acids. Germline CDR1 reads ENHRY; CDR2 reads SYGVKD. Broader study findings: The study regarded diversity estimates from one million T cells as underestimates.

Note on this clonotype: Its specificity is unknown.

A sample-barcoded 5' primer and a J-beta primer mix were used in a second PCR of about 7 to 12 cycles. TCRdb called the 5' RACE reads again in MiXCR, with one record for every CDR3 protein. This sample has 850,000 or so distinct CDR3 sequences, with under 30% found just once. Sequenced: blood. This rearrangement joins TRBV10-3 to TRBJ1-1, with 10 bases matching TRBD1. This TCR was recovered from a woman older than 75 in good health. In DNA form, the CDR3 reads TGTGCCATCAGACCTGACAGGGGGCAACGGATCACTGAAGCTTTCTTT. As protein: CAIRPDRGQRITEAFF.